A selection of T cell receptor beta chains follows, all from one sample in a study of blood T cell repertoires in COVID-19. Some clones are missing from TCRdb's copy, which holds only in-frame ones; the method was immunoSEQ multiplex PCR. The data contain more than 150,000 clones, 80% to 90% of them singletons. Sequenced sample: peripheral blood. Receptor source: a man aged 40-49 years with active or convalescent COVID-19. Both conserved end residues are part of each CDR3. Each record gives: J gene, D gene, V gene, CDR3 protein. D genes are given only for firm matches.

J gene: TRBJ1-1; D gene: TRBD1; V gene: TRBV27; CDR3 protein: CASSPGTGLNTEAFF
J gene: TRBJ1-2; D gene: TRBD1; V gene: TRBV19; CDR3 protein: CASSDRAGGYTF
J gene: TRBJ1-4; D gene: TRBD1; V gene: TRBV5-1; CDR3 protein: CASSLGQGWEKLFF
J gene: TRBJ1-2; D gene: -; V gene: TRBV6-5; CDR3 protein: CASKKAGTEFYGYTF
J gene: TRBJ2-7; D gene: TRBD1; V gene: TRBV4-1; CDR3 protein: CASSQGAGTGPYEQYF
J gene: TRBJ2-3; D gene: TRBD1; V gene: TRBV5-1; CDR3 protein: CASSFRGQGTDTQYF
J gene: TRBJ1-5; D gene: TRBD1; V gene: TRBV23-1; CDR3 protein: CASPDRGHQPQHF
J gene: TRBJ2-5; D gene: TRBD2; V gene: TRBV7-8; CDR3 protein: CASSLGGLAGAGEQETQYF
J gene: TRBJ2-1; D gene: TRBD2; V gene: TRBV6-2/TRBV6-3; CDR3 protein: CASSYSGLAGKYNEQFF
J gene: TRBJ2-5; D gene: TRBD2; V gene: TRBV7-9; CDR3 protein: CASSPRTSGGALETQYF
J gene: TRBJ2-1; D gene: TRBD2; V gene: TRBV15; CDR3 protein: CATSPTSGGGNEQFF
J gene: TRBJ2-1; D gene: TRBD1; V gene: TRBV2; CDR3 protein: CASSELGTDWFF
J gene: TRBJ2-5; D gene: TRBD2; V gene: TRBV7-2; CDR3 protein: CASSVGLSGGAQETQYF
J gene: TRBJ2-3; D gene: TRBD2; V gene: TRBV27; CDR3 protein: CASTKAGTSVDTQYF
J gene: TRBJ1-1; D gene: TRBD1; V gene: TRBV19; CDR3 protein: CASRQTGGSLNTEAFF
J gene: TRBJ1-6; D gene: -; V gene: TRBV25-1; CDR3 protein: CASREFMNSPLHF
J gene: TRBJ2-2; D gene: TRBD2; V gene: TRBV11-2; CDR3 protein: CASSPGASGGNTGELFF
J gene: TRBJ1-4; D gene: -; V gene: TRBV6-2/TRBV6-3; CDR3 protein: CASSYSRSAGTEGEKLFF
J gene: TRBJ1-3; D gene: -; V gene: TRBV10-3; CDR3 protein: CAISVRGGVTGNTIYF
J gene: TRBJ2-1; D gene: TRBD1; V gene: TRBV2; CDR3 protein: CASIPGQGPYNEQFF
J gene: TRBJ1-2; D gene: TRBD1; V gene: TRBV19; CDR3 protein: CASRDRPNYGYTF
J gene: TRBJ2-7; D gene: TRBD1; V gene: TRBV11-1; CDR3 protein: CASREGTGGQRF
J gene: TRBJ1-6; D gene: TRBD1; V gene: TRBV11-2; CDR3 protein: CASSSPSGTGRPPLHF
J gene: TRBJ1-6; D gene: -; V gene: TRBV30; CDR3 protein: CAWNPGRGISPLHF
J gene: TRBJ1-6; D gene: TRBD1; V gene: TRBV3-1/TRBV3-2; CDR3 protein: CASSQVRDRADNSPLHF
J gene: TRBJ2-5; D gene: TRBD2; V gene: TRBV3-1/TRBV3-2; CDR3 protein: CASSRRPGLAGGQETQYF
J gene: TRBJ2-2; D gene: -; V gene: TRBV24-1; CDR3 protein: CATSPTANTGELFF
J gene: TRBJ2-5; D gene: TRBD1; V gene: TRBV29-1; CDR3 protein: CSVEGQFRETQYF
J gene: TRBJ1-2; D gene: -; V gene: TRBV28; CDR3 protein: CASSPPGQKNGYTF
J gene: TRBJ1-4; D gene: -; V gene: TRBV14; CDR3 protein: CASSPRATTNEKLFF
J gene: TRBJ1-4; D gene: -; V gene: TRBV28; CDR3 protein: CASSSPVSTNEKLFF
J gene: TRBJ1-6; D gene: TRBD1; V gene: TRBV15; CDR3 protein: CATSRDDYRGLLTSPLHF
J gene: TRBJ1-1; D gene: TRBD1; V gene: TRBV5-5; CDR3 protein: CASSWRPQGANTEAFF
J gene: TRBJ1-3; D gene: -; V gene: TRBV27; CDR3 protein: CASSPNRAGSGNTIYF
J gene: TRBJ1-2; D gene: -; V gene: TRBV21-1; CDR3 protein: CASSKAESYALRGYTF
J gene: TRBJ2-1; D gene: TRBD2; V gene: TRBV19; CDR3 protein: CASSITSGGYMDNEQFF
J gene: TRBJ2-2; D gene: TRBD2; V gene: TRBV4-3; CDR3 protein: CASSLSLAGGEGGITGELFF
J gene: TRBJ1-5; D gene: TRBD1; V gene: TRBV6-5; CDR3 protein: CASSLGTGEDQPQHF
J gene: TRBJ1-3; D gene: TRBD1; V gene: TRBV18; CDR3 protein: CASSPQGTGNTIYF
J gene: TRBJ1-1; D gene: -; V gene: TRBV5-1; CDR3 protein: CASSLRDKGIEPAFF
J gene: TRBJ2-3; D gene: TRBD2; V gene: TRBV4-3; CDR3 protein: CASGRVFSGGGTDTQYF
J gene: TRBJ1-1; D gene: -; V gene: TRBV28; CDR3 protein: CASSLAGMNTEAFF
J gene: TRBJ1-5; D gene: -; V gene: TRBV11-2; CDR3 protein: CASSLTGNQPQHF
J gene: TRBJ1-3; D gene: TRBD1; V gene: TRBV28; CDR3 protein: CASSLSHRGLFGNTIYF
J gene: TRBJ1-6; D gene: -; V gene: TRBV7-3; CDR3 protein: CASSSSPSSYNSPLHF
J gene: TRBJ2-2; D gene: TRBD1; V gene: TRBV27; CDR3 protein: CASSTQGDTGELFF
J gene: TRBJ2-7; D gene: TRBD1; V gene: TRBV19; CDR3 protein: CASSIGAGTGGYEQYF
J gene: TRBJ1-2; D gene: -; V gene: TRBV5-1; CDR3 protein: CASSPSGRGYGYTF
J gene: TRBJ1-6; D gene: -; V gene: TRBV5-1; CDR3 protein: CASSLDRNNSPLHF
J gene: TRBJ1-3; D gene: TRBD1; V gene: TRBV7-2; CDR3 protein: CASSFKGGHSGNTIYF
J gene: TRBJ1-6; D gene: -; V gene: TRBV6-5; CDR3 protein: CASSSSYNSPLHF
J gene: TRBJ1-5; D gene: -; V gene: TRBV19; CDR3 protein: CASSIFRGAINQPQHF
J gene: TRBJ1-1; D gene: -; V gene: TRBV5-4; CDR3 protein: CASSWAGADTEAFF
J gene: TRBJ1-3; D gene: TRBD1; V gene: TRBV4-3; CDR3 protein: CASSPGTGRGNTIYF
J gene: TRBJ1-2; D gene: TRBD1; V gene: TRBV7-9; CDR3 protein: CASSNIDRGYYGYTF
J gene: TRBJ1-6; D gene: -; V gene: TRBV19; CDR3 protein: CASSIGRQFPYSPLHF